This T cell receptor beta chain was captured in a study of blood T cell repertoires in COVID-19. The overall study: Acute and convalescent COVID-19 samples came from the United States, Italy and Spain.

Sequenced by immunoSEQ multiplex PCR; TCRdb stores in-frame clones only, minus some. The data contain 200,000 to 250,000 clones, around 83% of them singletons. This clone was seen just once. This CDR3 spans 15 amino acids. V dropped 5 bases and J dropped 0; count of bases not matched to a gene: 4. Germline V gives CDR1 MNHEY, CDR2 SVGAGI. Specimen: peripheral blood. The chain employs TRBV6-5 and TRBJ1-1, with TRBD1 matching 9 bases. This clonotype was obtained from a woman aged 45 to 65 with acute or convalescent COVID-19. DNA for the CDR3: TGTGCCAGCAGTACAGGGACAGGGATGAACACTGAAGCTTTCTTT. Translation gives CASSTGTGMNTEAFF.